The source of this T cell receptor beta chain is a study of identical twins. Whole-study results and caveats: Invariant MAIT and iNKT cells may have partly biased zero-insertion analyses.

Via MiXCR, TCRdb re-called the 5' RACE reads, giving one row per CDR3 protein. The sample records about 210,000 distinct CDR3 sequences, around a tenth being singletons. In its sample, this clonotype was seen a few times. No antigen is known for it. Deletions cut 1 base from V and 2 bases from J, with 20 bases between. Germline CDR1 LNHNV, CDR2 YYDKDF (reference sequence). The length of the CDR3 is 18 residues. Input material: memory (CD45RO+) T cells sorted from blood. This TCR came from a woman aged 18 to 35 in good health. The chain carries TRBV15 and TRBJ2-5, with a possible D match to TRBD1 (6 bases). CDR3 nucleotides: TGTGCCACCAGCAGAGTCGCAGGGGCACCTTTCGCGCAAGAGACCCAGTACTTC. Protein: CATSRVAGAPFAQETQYF.